A single sample gave rise to the 26 T cell receptor beta chains below, sequenced in a study of blood T cell repertoires in COVID-19. Data came from immunoSEQ multiplex PCR; TCRdb stores just in-frame clones and leaves some out. In the table there are about 160,000 clones, more than 75% of which are singletons. Sequenced material: peripheral blood. The receptors derive from a man between 40 and 49 years old with acute or convalescent COVID-19.

This chain connects TRBV10-3 to TRBJ1-2; 11 bases are shared with TRBD1. This CDR3 comprises 13 residues. Germline V CDR1 and CDR2: ENHRY, SYGVKD. The CDR3 sequence is CAHSGTGGYGYTF. DNA of the CDR3: TGTGCGCACTCCGGGACAGGGGGCTATGGCTACACCTTC.

The V and J genes are TRBV12-5 and TRBJ2-1; TRBD1 matches 9 bases. Per germline, CDR1 LGHNT and CDR2 FRNRAP. V dropped 5 bases and J dropped 1; count of bases not matched to a gene: 6. The CDR3 extends over 16 amino acids. DNA for the CDR3: TGTGCTAGTGGTCAAAGGACAGGGGTGTCCTACAATGAGCAGTTCTTC. As protein: CASGQRTGVSYNEQFF.

V and J are TRBV3-1 (or the pseudogene TRBV3-2) and TRBJ2-5; the match to TRBD2 covers 7 bases. Germline-derived CDR1 and CDR2 are LGHDT and YNNKEL (reference sequence). The CDR3 is 16 residues long. J lost 5 bases, V lost 5 bases, and 14 bases had no gene match. The CDR3 region has the DNA TGTGCCAGCAGCTACCAGACCGGGACTATTGGGGAGACCCAGTACTTC. It encodes CASSYQTGTIGETQYF.

The V call is TRBV7-7, the J call TRBJ2-2; TRBD2 aligns across 10 bases. Looked up from germline, CDR1 is SSHAT and CDR2 is FNYEAQ (reference sequence). The CDR3 sequence is 16 residues long. The V and J ends lost 4 bases and 8 bases, in that order; junction bases with no gene match: 10. CDR3 region: CASSSTGTSATGELFF. The CDR3, as DNA: TGTGCCAGCAGCTCCACCGGGACTAGCGCCACTGGGGAGCTGTTTTTT.

The V gene is TRBV9, the J gene TRBJ2-7, with unresolved D. V lost 4 bases to trimming and J lost 0 bases, with 14 bases between them. The CDR3 sequence is 15 residues long. Germline assignment: CDR1 SGDLS and CDR2 YYNGEE. As DNA, the CDR3 is TGTGCCAGCAGCCAGTCTTACCCGGGCTCCTACGAGCAGTACTTC. Its translation is CASSQSYPGSYEQYF.

This clone was recorded only once. The chain uses TRBV19 and TRBJ1-5, with TRBD1 matching 9 bases. Germline assignment: CDR1 LNHDA and CDR2 SQIVND (reference sequence). CDR3 length: 16 residues. J lost 1 base, V lost 3 bases, and 4 bases had no gene match. CDR3: CASSISGTGSNQPQHF. The DNA for the CDR3 is TGTGCCAGTAGTATTTCCGGGACAGGGAGCAATCAGCCCCAGCATTTT.

This rearrangement joins TRBV7-9 to TRBJ2-7; TRBD2 aligns across 10 bases. Germline-derived CDR1 and CDR2 are SEHNR and FQNEAQ (reference sequence). J lost 4 bases, V lost 8 bases, and 14 bases had no gene match. This CDR3 is built from 16 residues. The CDR3 region has the DNA TGTGCCAGCCGCAGGGGCCTAGCGGGGGAGCGGTACGAGCAGTACTTC. It encodes CASRRGLAGERYEQYF.

V usage is TRBV4-2 and J usage is TRBJ1-2; D possibly corresponds to TRBD1 (6 bases). The germline V gene encodes CDR1 LGHNA and CDR2 YNFKEQ. V lost 3 bases and J lost 8, with 19 bases in between. CDR3 length: 15 residues. This CDR3 is CASSQGAQGIGGYTF. The DNA of the CDR3 is TGTGCCAGCAGCCAGGGGGCCCAGGGTATCGGCGGCTACACCTTC.

The chain recombines TRBV27 with TRBJ2-1, with a weak D call TRBD1 (6 bases). CDR3 size: 14 residues. Trimming shortened V by 6 bases and J by 5 bases, and 14 bases separated the two germline ends. Germline assignment: CDR1 MNHEY and CDR2 SMNVEV (reference sequence). CDR3 protein: CASSPSGHNNEQFF. The CDR3 DNA reads TGTGCCAGCAGCCCTTCGGGACACAACAATGAGCAGTTCTTC.

The chain combines TRBV10-3 with TRBJ2-5; TRBD1 matches 7 bases. After removal of 10 bases from V and 5 bases from J, the junction contained 16 bases not matched to a gene. The CDR3 runs to 15 residues. The V gene's germline CDR1 is ENHRY and CDR2 SYGVKD. The CDR3 DNA reads as TGTGCCACGCACCCCGGGACAGAAGTTCAGGAGACCCAGTACTTC. Its translation: CATHPGTEVQETQYF.

The chain joins TRBV5-4 to TRBJ1-2, with D possibly being TRBD1 (6 bases). Germline loops: CDR1 SGHNT, CDR2 YYREEE (reference sequence). Trimming removed 0 bases from V and 4 bases from J, with 19 bases in between. CDR3 length equals 17 residues. The DNA of the CDR3 is TGTGCCAGCAGCTTGGCGGCAGGGGATGTTTCTAGCTATGGCTACACCTTC. Its protein product is CASSLAAGDVSSYGYTF.

The chain links TRBV7-6 to TRBJ2-7; 7 positions match TRBD2. The CDR3 is made up of 16 amino acids. Germline assignment: CDR1 SGHVS and CDR2 FNYEAQ. V shed 1 base and J 0 bases; nucleotides not matched to a gene: 6. CDR3 in amino acids: CASSLGFGGGSYEQYF. The CDR3 DNA reads TGTGCCAGCAGCTTAGGGTTTGGGGGGGGCTCCTACGAGCAGTACTTC.

The chain employs TRBV5-1 and TRBJ2-1; 8 bases are shared with TRBD2. Trimming at V came to 0 bases and at J to 2 bases, leaving 1 base not matched to a gene. CDR1 is SGHRS, CDR2 YFSETQ, per germline. This CDR3 comprises 15 residues. The CDR3 loop is CASSLGLATYNEQFF. DNA of the CDR3: TGCGCCAGCAGCTTGGGACTAGCGACCTACAATGAGCAGTTCTTC.

This chain uses TRBV7-8 with TRBJ1-2; TRBD1 matches at 7 bases. V dropped 1 base and J dropped 4; count of bases not matched to a gene: 6. Germline-derived CDR1 and CDR2 are SGHVS and FQNEAQ. The CDR3 runs 15 residues. The CDR3 reads CASSLVSGQTYGYTF. DNA of the CDR3: TGTGCCAGCAGCTTAGTTTCGGGACAGACCTATGGCTACACCTTC.

The gene calls are TRBV7-2 and TRBJ1-3; D may be TRBD1 (6 bases). V was trimmed by 2 bases and J by 4 bases, leaving 15 bases between them. The CDR3 totals 16 residues. The germline V gene has CDR1 SGHTA and CDR2 FQGNSA. This chain's CDR3 is CASSLTGSMPGNTIYF. CDR3 in DNA: TGTGCCAGCAGCTTAACAGGGTCCATGCCAGGAAACACCATATATTTT.

The J gene is TRBJ1-2, the V gene TRBV14; TRBD1 matches at 7 bases. CDR3 length: 15 residues. Germline-derived CDR1 and CDR2 are SGHDN and FVKESK. The V segment lost 3 bases and the J segment 5 bases; nucleotides outside the gene matches: 9. The CDR3 reads CASSQIRDRPYGYTF. The CDR3 region has the DNA TGTGCCAGCAGCCAGATCCGGGACAGACCTTATGGCTACACCTTC.

V usage is TRBV29-1 and J usage is TRBJ2-7; D gene unclear. The germline gives CDR1 SQVTM, CDR2 ANQGSEA. Trimming removed 1 base from V and 1 base from J, with 8 bases in between. This CDR3 is built from 13 residues. The CDR3 coding sequence is TGCAGCGTTGAAGGGCCTGATTCCTACGAGCAGTACTTC. This sequence encodes CSVEGPDSYEQYF.

J is TRBJ1-2 and V is TRBV28; no definite D call. Germline CDR1 MDHEN, CDR2 SYDVKM. V lost 3 bases and J 4 bases, leaving 9 bases between the germline ends. There are 13 residues in the CDR3. DNA for the CDR3: TGTGCCAGCAGTTTGTTAGCCTCCTATGGCTACACCTTC. Its protein is CASSLLASYGYTF.

The J gene is TRBJ2-7, the V gene TRBV4-2; 13 bases are a match to TRBD2. After removal of 4 bases from V and 5 bases from J, the junction contained 2 bases not matched to a gene. CDR3 size: 14 residues. Germline values: CDR1 LGHNA, CDR2 YNFKEQ. In DNA, the CDR3 is TGTGCCAGCAGCCCGACTAGCGGGGGGCACGAGCAGTACTTC. Amino acid sequence: CASSPTSGGHEQYF.

CDR3 sequence reads: CSVSSGTGIYEQYF. In nucleotides, the CDR3 is TGCAGCGTGAGCTCCGGGACAGGGATCTACGAGCAGTACTTC. This rearrangement joins TRBV29-1 to TRBJ2-7; 9 nucleotides match TRBD1. The V and J ends lost 6 bases and 3 bases, in that order; junction bases with no gene match: 9. This CDR3 has 14 amino acids. From germline, CDR1 is SQVTM and CDR2 ANQGSEA.

The chain links TRBV5-1 to TRBJ1-2, with TRBD1 matching 7 bases. The germline CDR1 and CDR2 sequences are SGHRS and YFSETQ. This CDR3 comprises 13 residues. The V gene end was trimmed by 1 base and the J gene end by 8 bases; junction bases not matched to a gene: 5. CDR3 amino acids: CASSLTGAGGYTF. As DNA, the CDR3 is TGCGCCAGCAGCTTGACAGGGGCAGGGGGCTACACCTTC.

V usage is TRBV19 and J usage is TRBJ1-5, with D perhaps matching TRBD1 (5 bases). The germline V and J ends were trimmed by 3 bases and 1 base, with 10 bases remaining between them. The CDR3 runs to 15 residues. The V gene's germline CDR1 is LNHDA and CDR2 SQIVND (reference sequence). The CDR3 coding sequence is TGTGCCAGTAGTATTCAGGGTAAGAGCAATCAGCCCCAGCATTTT. As protein: CASSIQGKSNQPQHF.

The table lists this clone with a few counts. This chain links TRBV28 with TRBJ2-5; no reliable D call. CDR1 is MDHEN, CDR2 SYDVKM, per germline. The V gene lost 4 bases and the J gene lost 5 bases, with 14 bases spanning the gap. This CDR3 contains 14 residues. CDR3: CASSYPADGETQYF. CDR3 sequence (DNA): TGTGCCAGCAGTTACCCCGCTGACGGGGAGACCCAGTACTTC.

This sequence joins TRBV2 and TRBJ1-6; no firm D call. V lost 5 bases and J lost 9, with 5 bases in between. This CDR3 is 11 amino acids long. Germline CDR1 and CDR2: SNHLY and FYNNEI. The DNA for the CDR3 is TGTGCCAGCAGTTTTCGTTCACCCCTCCACTTT. Residues: CASSFRSPLHF.

This rearrangement joins TRBV12-5 to TRBJ2-2; tentatively, D is TRBD2 (6 bases). In germline, CDR1 is LGHNT, CDR2 FRNRAP. The CDR3 sequence is 18 residues long. V lost 5 bases and J 6 bases, leaving 25 bases between the germline ends. CDR3 bases: TGTGCTAGTGGTCCACCCGGTAGTCGGACCGCGGGGCCCGGGGAGCTGTTTTTT. It is translated as CASGPPGSRTAGPGELFF.

V usage is TRBV6-6 and J usage is TRBJ1-2; D unclear. Germline V lookup: CDR1 MNHNY, CDR2 SVGAGI (reference sequence). CDR3 size: 12 residues. Trimming took off 5 bases at V and 5 bases at J, with 9 bases between the two ends. This CDR3 is CASSPNYYGYTF. CDR3 in DNA: TGTGCCAGCAGTCCCAACTATTATGGCTACACCTTC.